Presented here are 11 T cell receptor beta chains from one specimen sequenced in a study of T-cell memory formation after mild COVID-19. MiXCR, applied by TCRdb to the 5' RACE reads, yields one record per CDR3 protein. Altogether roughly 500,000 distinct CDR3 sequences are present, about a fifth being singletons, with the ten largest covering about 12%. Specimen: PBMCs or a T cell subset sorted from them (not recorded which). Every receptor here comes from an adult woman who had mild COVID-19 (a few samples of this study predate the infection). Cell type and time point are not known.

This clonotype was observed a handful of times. CDR3 nucleotide sequence: TGTGCCAGCAGTTTCACCTTGGGACCGGCTGAAGCTTTCTTT. Encoded protein: CASSFTLGPAEAFF. The gene calls are TRBV27 and TRBJ1-1; D is possibly TRBD1 (5 bases). The CDR3 is made up of 14 amino acids. Deletions cut 3 bases from V and 6 bases from J, with 14 bases between. Germline V gives CDR1 MNHEY, CDR2 SMNVEV (reference sequence).

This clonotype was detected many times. The DNA of the CDR3 is TGCAGTGCTAGAGATAGAGGCGGGGGAGACTCAGATACGCAGTATTTT. Its translation is CSARDRGGGDSDTQYF. The rearrangement links TRBV20-1 to TRBJ2-3; 7 nucleotides line up with TRBD2. Germline-derived CDR1 and CDR2 are DFQATT and SNEGSKA (reference sequence). The V and J ends lost 0 bases and 4 bases, in that order; junction bases with no gene match: 10. The CDR3 runs 16 residues.

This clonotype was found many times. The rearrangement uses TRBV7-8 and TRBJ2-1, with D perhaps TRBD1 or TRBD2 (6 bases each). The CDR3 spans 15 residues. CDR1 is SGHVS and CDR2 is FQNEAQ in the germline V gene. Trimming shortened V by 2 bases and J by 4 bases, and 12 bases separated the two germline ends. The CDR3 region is CASSLSGGPYNEQFF. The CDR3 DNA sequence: TGTGCCAGCAGCTTATCTGGGGGGCCTTACAATGAGCAGTTCTTC.

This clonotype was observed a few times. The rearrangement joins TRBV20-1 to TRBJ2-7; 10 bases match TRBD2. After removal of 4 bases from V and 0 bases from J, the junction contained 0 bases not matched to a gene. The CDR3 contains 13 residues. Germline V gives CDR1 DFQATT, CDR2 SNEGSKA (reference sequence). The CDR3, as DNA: TGCAGTGCTACTAGCGGGGGCTCCTACGAGCAGTACTTC. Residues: CSATSGGSYEQYF.

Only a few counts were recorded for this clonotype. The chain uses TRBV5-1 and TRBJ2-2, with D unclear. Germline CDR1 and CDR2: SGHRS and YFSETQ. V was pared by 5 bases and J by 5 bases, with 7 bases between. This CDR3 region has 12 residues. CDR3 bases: TGCGCCAGCAGGCCTCAGACCGGGGAGCTGTTTTTT. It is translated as CASRPQTGELFF.

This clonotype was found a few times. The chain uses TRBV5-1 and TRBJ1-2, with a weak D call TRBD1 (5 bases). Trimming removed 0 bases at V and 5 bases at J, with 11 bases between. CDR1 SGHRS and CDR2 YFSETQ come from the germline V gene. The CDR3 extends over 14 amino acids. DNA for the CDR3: TGCGCCAGCAGCTTGGCGGGCAGGGAATATGGCTACACCTTC. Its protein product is CASSLAGREYGYTF. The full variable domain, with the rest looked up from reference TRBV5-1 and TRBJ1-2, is KAGVTQTPRYLIKTRGQQVTLSCSPISGHRSVSWYQQTPGQGLQFLFEYFSETQRNKGNFPGRFSGRQFSNSRSEMNVSTLELGDSALYLCASSLAGREYGYTFGSGTRLTVV.

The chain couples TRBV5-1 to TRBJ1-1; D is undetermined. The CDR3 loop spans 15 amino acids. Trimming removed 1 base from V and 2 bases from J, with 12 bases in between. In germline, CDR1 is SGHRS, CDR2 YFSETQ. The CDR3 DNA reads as TGCGCCAGCAGCTTGACCTCAGCGAAAAACACTGAAGCTTTCTTT. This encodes CASSLTSAKNTEAFF.

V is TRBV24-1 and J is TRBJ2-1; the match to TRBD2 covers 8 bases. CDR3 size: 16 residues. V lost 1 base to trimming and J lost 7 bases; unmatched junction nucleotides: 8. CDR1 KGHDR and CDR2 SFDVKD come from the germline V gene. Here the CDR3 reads CATSDFQAGVRNEQFF. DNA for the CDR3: TGTGCCACCAGTGATTTCCAAGCGGGAGTACGGAATGAGCAGTTCTTC.

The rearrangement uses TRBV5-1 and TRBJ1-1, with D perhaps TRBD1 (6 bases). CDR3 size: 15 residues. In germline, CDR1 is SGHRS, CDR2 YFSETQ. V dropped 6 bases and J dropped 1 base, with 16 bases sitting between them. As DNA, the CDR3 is TGCGCCAGCACCCCTCGTGGGGGGCCGAACACTGAAGCTTTCTTT. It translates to CASTPRGGPNTEAFF.

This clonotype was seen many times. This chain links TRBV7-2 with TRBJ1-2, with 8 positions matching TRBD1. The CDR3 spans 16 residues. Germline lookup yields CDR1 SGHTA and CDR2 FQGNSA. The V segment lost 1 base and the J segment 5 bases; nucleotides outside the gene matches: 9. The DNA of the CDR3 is TGTGCCAGCAGCTTAGGAGGATACACAGGGGGATATGGCTACACCTTC. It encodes CASSLGGYTGGYGYTF.

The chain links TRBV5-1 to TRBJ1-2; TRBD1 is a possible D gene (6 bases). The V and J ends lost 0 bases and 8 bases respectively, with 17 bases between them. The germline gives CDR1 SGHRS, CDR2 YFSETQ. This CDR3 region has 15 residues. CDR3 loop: CASSLAGQGKEGYTF. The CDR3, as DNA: TGCGCCAGCAGCTTGGCCGGGCAGGGGAAAGAAGGCTACACCTTC.